The present T cell receptor (beta chain) was sequenced within a study of blood T cell repertoires in COVID-19. Study-wide context: Donors in the United States, Italy and Spain gave samples during acute or convalescent COVID-19. T cells, B-cell-depleted T cells, or PBMCs supplied cDNA or gDNA.

The ends lost 0 bases at V and 3 bases at J; junction bases unmatched: 6. CDR1 is SGHRS and CDR2 is YFSETQ in the germline V gene. This CDR3 region has 16 residues. The data were produced by immunoSEQ multiplex PCR, yet TCRdb's version contains in-frame clones alone and is incomplete. The sample has around 140,000 clones; roughly 91% are singletons. The clonotype comes from a man between 50 and 59 years old with active or convalescent COVID-19. Specimen: peripheral blood. The chain recombines TRBV5-1 with TRBJ2-1, with TRBD1 matching over 7 bases. The CDR3 bases are TGCGCCAGCAGCTTGGAAGTAGGGGGCGTCTACAATGAGCAGTTCTTC. Translating gives CASSLEVGGVYNEQFF.